The entry below gives a single T cell receptor (beta chain) sequence along with its context. The sample comes from a study of blood T cell repertoires in COVID-19. Overall study context: Acute and convalescent COVID-19 specimens originated in the United States, Italy and Spain. PBMCs, B-cell-depleted T cells, or T cells provided the cDNA or gDNA that made up the material.

In the authors' methods: Reference gene primer amplification in the assay estimated nucleated cell counts. The assay was immunoSEQ multiplex PCR, and TCRdb's table has in-frame clones only and misses some. The V and J calls and clone size were taken over from that table, and D and trimming were inferred from the DNA. The table records about 340,000 clones, 88% of them present only once. The CDR3 spans 16 residues. V was clipped by 6 bases and J by 1 base; unmatched bases: 8. Germline V gene sequence: CDR1 MDHEN, CDR2 SYDVKM. Followed longitudinally, the Seattle patients had been enrolled during active infection.

Sequencing was done on a sample of peripheral blood. V and J are TRBV28 and TRBJ1-1, with 10 positions matching TRBD1. This clonotype was obtained from a woman aged 65 to 85 with COVID-19, enrolled during active disease. CDR3 DNA: TGTGCCAGCAGCACCGGGACAGGGGCGACGAACACTGAAGCTTTCTTT. As protein: CASSTGTGATNTEAFF.